This is a list of T cell receptor beta chains from one sample in a study of regulatory T cells in long-lasting Graves disease. TCRdb called the multiplex PCR reads again in MiXCR, with one record for every CDR3 protein. The table lists 400,000 to 500,000 distinct CDR3 sequences, about 17% of them singletons. The sample was also reused in another study, on T cells in Graves' hyperthyroidism and ophthalmopathy.

The material sequenced was peripheral blood mononuclear cells (PBMCs), taken at new diagnosis, from a patient treated with antithyroid drugs. The source is a woman aged 30 to 39 with Graves disease. CDR3s include the opening cysteine and the closing phenylalanine or tryptophan. The order of the fields is CDR3 DNA, CDR3 protein, J gene, clone size, V gene, D gene. A D gene is named only where the DNA matches it firmly. Clone size is stated in some rows and not others, as once, few, many or a class when expanded.

TGCAGTGCTAGGACTAGCGGGAGCAGACTCAATGAGCAGTTCTTC,CSARTSGSRLNEQFF,TRBJ2-1,-,TRBV20-1,TRBD2
TGCGCCAGCAGCTTCTCTACCACGAGCGGGGAAGGGTACGAGCAGTACTTC,CASSFSTTSGEGYEQYF,TRBJ2-7,few,TRBV5-1,TRBD2
TGTGCCAGCACTCGACAGGGAAAAAGTCAGAGCTATGGCTACACCTTC,CASTRQGKSQSYGYTF,TRBJ1-2,many,TRBV6-1,TRBD1
TGTGCCAGCAGTGAGGGACAGGGGGTTAGCAATCAGCCCCAGCATTTT,CASSEGQGVSNQPQHF,TRBJ1-5,many,TRBV6-1,TRBD1
TGTGCCGGCAGCTCTACCCAGACCTTGTCTATCTATGGCTACACCTTC,CAGSSTQTLSIYGYTF,TRBJ1-2,-,TRBV7-9,-
TGTGCCAGCAGAGAGGGGTCGGGGGTGACCCAGTACTTC,CASREGSGVTQYF,TRBJ2-5,once,TRBV7-2,-
TGTGCCAGTAATAGCGGGACCACAGATACGCAGTATTTT,CASNSGTTDTQYF,TRBJ2-3,few,TRBV19,TRBD2
TGTGCCAGCAGCTTAGAAACAGGGGGTGTAGATCAGTTCTTC,CASSLETGGVDQFF,TRBJ2-1,-,TRBV7-8,TRBD1
TGTGCCAGCAGTCCCACAGGGGAAGAAGCTTTCTTT,CASSPTGEEAFF,TRBJ1-1,-,TRBV6-1,TRBD1
TGTGCCATCAGTGAGCGGCCCAGCGAATCACCCCTCCACTTT,CAISERPSESPLHF,TRBJ1-6,-,TRBV10-3,-
TGTGCCAGCAGCCCGGGACTAGCGGGAGGGCGGCTTGAGCAGTTCTTC,CASSPGLAGGRLEQFF,TRBJ2-1,few,TRBV3-1,TRBD2
TGTGCCAGCAGTTCTGCGGGAGCCGAGCAGTACTTC,CASSSAGAEQYF,TRBJ2-7,many,TRBV28,TRBD2
TGTGCCAGCAGACCGGGACATAGCAACTATGGCTACACCTTC,CASRPGHSNYGYTF,TRBJ1-2,many,TRBV6-2/TRBV6-3,-
TGTGCCAGCAGCGTAGCTCTAGCGGGAGCGGGTGAGCAGTACTTC,CASSVALAGAGEQYF,TRBJ2-7,few,TRBV9,TRBD2
TGTGCCAGCAGCCCGGAGGGCCTCTCCTACAATGAGCAGTTCTTC,CASSPEGLSYNEQFF,TRBJ2-1,few,TRBV5-4,-
TGCAGTGCTAGAGTGGCGATTGATACTGGCTACACCTTC,CSARVAIDTGYTF,TRBJ1-2,many,TRBV20-1,-
TGCAGTGCCCCCCTAGGGACTAGCGGGGGGGGTCGCGAGCAGTACTTC,CSAPLGTSGGGREQYF,TRBJ2-7,-,TRBV20-1,TRBD2
TGCAGTGCCAACTCGGGCCCGCTAAGGACGAGCAATCAGCCCCAGCATTTT,CSANSGPLRTSNQPQHF,TRBJ1-5,many,TRBV20-1,-
TGTGCCAGCAGTATAAGGCAGACAGCTAACTATGGCTACACCTTC,CASSIRQTANYGYTF,TRBJ1-2,many,TRBV6-1,-
TGCGCCAGCAGCGGGGGACTAGCGGGCGGAGGCACAGATACGCAGTATTTT,CASSGGLAGGGTDTQYF,TRBJ2-3,many,TRBV5-1,TRBD2